The 7 T cell receptor beta chains reported below all come from one sample, sequenced in a study of Ad26.COV2.S vaccination and SARS-CoV-2 variants (TCRdb year 2021). According to the study, the label for this sample's treatment or condition signals: some 20 received Ad26.COV2.S at low or high dose, single or two shots; several received placebo; per-sample allocation not given. For vaccine and placebo recipients, the sequenced repertoires came from samples collected on day 63 after the first injection. Libraries were constructed by the immunoSEQ multiplex PCR assay. This immuneACCESS table, as held by TCRdb, lists in-frame sequences with V and J called but not all clones. Of the missing ones, under half trace to an unresolved V gene in checked studies; the others have no known cause. This sample is represented by 300,000 to 400,000 clones; 70% to 90% of them were singletons. 2.1% of the sample is in the top ten clones.

Sequences were derived from peripheral blood, sampled in a trial of Ad26.COV2.S vaccine versus placebo. Receptors were obtained from a person between 18 and 59 years old who received the Ad26.COV2.S COVID-19 vaccine or a placebo.

The J gene is TRBJ2-3, the V gene TRBV2; 8 positions agree with TRBD2. Germline V lookup: CDR1 SNHLY, CDR2 FYNNEI. With V trimmed by 3 bases and J by 2 bases, 4 bases remained unmatched. The CDR3 contains 15 residues. The CDR3 loop is CASSEVRGATDTQYF. The CDR3 DNA reads TGTGCCAGCAGTGAGGTGCGGGGGGCCACAGATACGCAGTATTTT. Full variable domain (remainder filled in from reference TRBV2 and TRBJ2-3): EPEVTQTPSHQVTQMGQEVILRCVPISNHLYFYWYRQILGQKVEFLVSFYNNEISEKSEIFDDQFSVERPDGSNFTLKIRSTKLEDSAMYFCASSEVRGATDTQYFGPGTRLTVL.

The chain is built from TRBV4-1 and TRBJ1-1; maybe TRBD1 (6 bases). The CDR3 sequence is 14 residues long. Germline V gene lookup returns CDR1 MGHRA and CDR2 YSYEKL. V was clipped by 0 bases and J by 10 bases, with 15 bases between them. The CDR3: CASSQEKSGASAFF. Written as DNA, the CDR3 is TGCGCCAGCAGCCAAGAGAAGTCGGGGGCGTCAGCTTTCTTT.

V usage is TRBV19 and J usage is TRBJ1-2; D not resolved. Germline V gene lookup returns CDR1 LNHDA and CDR2 SQIVND (reference sequence). The CDR3 has 13 amino acids. V was shortened by 7 bases and J by 2 bases, with 11 bases between the two germline ends. CDR3 in amino acids: CASKGPGNYGYTF. The CDR3 DNA follows: TGTGCCAGTAAGGGCCCGGGAAACTATGGCTACACCTTC.

The gene calls are TRBV10-3 and TRBJ2-3, with TRBD2 as a possible D gene (6 bases). The CDR3 runs to 17 residues. Per the germline V gene, CDR1 is ENHRY and CDR2 is SYGVKD. V was cut by 0 bases and J by 4 bases, with 17 bases left in between. The CDR3 sequence: CAISESGRGERADTQYF. CDR3 nucleotide sequence: TGTGCCATCAGTGAGTCGGGTAGAGGGGAGCGGGCAGATACGCAGTATTTT.

The CDR3, as DNA: TGTGCCAGCAGCTTTCGACCGCCTTCGGACTCGACAGATACGCAGTATTTT. It encodes CASSFRPPSDSTDTQYF. The V call is TRBV5-5, the J call TRBJ2-3; perhaps TRBD2 as D (5 bases). This CDR3 has 17 residues. The germline V and J ends were trimmed by 2 bases and 3 bases, with 19 bases remaining between them. Per the germline V gene, CDR1 is SGHKS and CDR2 is YYEKEE (reference sequence).

This CDR3 is CASSEFRQGGEAFF. In DNA form, the CDR3 reads TGTGCCAGCAGTGAATTCAGGCAGGGCGGGGAAGCTTTCTTT. The chain recombines TRBV2 with TRBJ1-1, with D maybe TRBD1 (5 bases). V lost 2 bases and J lost 8, with 15 bases in between. This CDR3 is 14 amino acids long. In germline, CDR1 is SNHLY, CDR2 FYNNEI.

The chain links TRBV28 to TRBJ2-2; D gene unclear. The CDR3 sequence is 13 residues long. Germline values: CDR1 MDHEN, CDR2 SYDVKM. V lost 6 bases, J lost 6 bases, and 11 bases lay in between. The CDR3 coding sequence is TGTGCCAGCAGCCCCGTGGACGCCGGGGAGCTGTTTTTT. Translating gives CASSPVDAGELFF.